This TCR beta chain was found in a study of cytomegalovirus exposure and HLA in healthy donors. Whole-study context: Within the Caucasian-associated ancestry cluster were approximately 77% of the 350 to 400 genotyped donors.

V shed 6 bases, J shed 7 bases, and the junction held 10 bases outside the gene matches. CDR3 length: 15 residues. Germline-derived CDR1 and CDR2 are MDHEN and SYDVKM. Each donor's status was that of a healthy bone marrow donor. The PCR was carried out with 60 Vbeta primers and 13 Jbeta primers. Sequencing was performed with immunoSEQ multiplex PCR; in TCRdb, only in-frame clones are kept and a portion is missing. This table has 75,000 to 100,000 clones, 60% to 80% appearing once. This clone was picked up a small number of times. Its antigen is as yet unknown. Study-wide results and caveats: Associated with cytomegalovirus, according to the listing, were 170 or so TCR beta chains. Apart from CMV serostatus, no immune exposure information was available.

The sequence was collected from a man aged 40-49 years in good health and CMV-seronegative. The V and J genes are TRBV28 and TRBJ2-7; 12 nucleotides agree with TRBD1. The sequencing input was PBMCs. CDR3 nucleotides: TGTGCCAGCAGCTCCTTCGGGACAGGGGGCGTAGAGCAGTACTTC. Translation gives CASSSFGTGGVEQYF. The complete variable domain, with remaining parts taken from reference TRBV28 and TRBJ2-7, reads DVKVTQSSRYLVKRTGEKVFLECVQDMDHENMFWYRQDPGLGLRLIYFSYDVKMKEKGDIPEGYSVSREKKERFSLILESASTNQTSMYLCASSSFGTGGVEQYFGPGTRLTVT.